This is a list of T cell receptor beta chains from one sample in a study of cytomegalovirus exposure and HLA in healthy donors. TCRdb keeps only in-frame clones here, not all; method: immunoSEQ multiplex PCR. The repertoire consists of 100,000 or so clones, with about 95% occurring once and the leading ten covering roughly 0.9%. What was sequenced was PBMCs. Every receptor here comes from a woman in her late teens or twenties in good health and CMV-seronegative. The CDR3 runs from the conserved cysteine through the conserved F or W. A D gene is named only where the DNA matches it firmly. Some rows mark clone size as missing; the rest say once, few, many or name a class of expanded clone.

clone_size: NA
v_call: TRBV29-1
j_call: TRBJ2-5
d_call: NA
cdr3_nt: TGCAGCGTTGAGGCCTGGCAGGGCCTACAAGAGACCCAGTACTTC
cdr3_aa: CSVEAWQGLQETQYF

clone_size: NA
v_call: TRBV7-8
j_call: TRBJ1-5
d_call: NA
cdr3_nt: TGTGCCAGCAGCTCTCCCCCGGTTGGACAGCCCAATCAGCCCCAGCATTTT
cdr3_aa: CASSSPPVGQPNQPQHF

clone_size: NA
v_call: TRBV5-1
j_call: TRBJ1-1
d_call: NA
cdr3_nt: TGCGCCAGCAGCTTGGCAGAGGGGAGGGAGCCTGAAGCTTTCTTT
cdr3_aa: CASSLAEGREPEAFF

clone_size: NA
v_call: TRBV28
j_call: TRBJ1-5
d_call: NA
cdr3_nt: TGTGCCAGCAGTTATAACCCCCTCCTAAATCAGCCCCAGCATTTT
cdr3_aa: CASSYNPLLNQPQHF

clone_size: NA
v_call: TRBV2
j_call: TRBJ2-1
d_call: NA
cdr3_nt: TGTGCCAGCACCTCCACAGGGTACAATGAGCAGTTCTTC
cdr3_aa: CASTSTGYNEQFF

clone_size: NA
v_call: TRBV11-2
j_call: TRBJ2-5
d_call: TRBD2
cdr3_nt: TGTGCCAGCAGCTCCCAGACGGTCGGGGGGGCCGTCAGGGAGACCCAGTACTTC
cdr3_aa: CASSSQTVGGAVRETQYF

clone_size: once
v_call: TRBV19
j_call: TRBJ1-4
d_call: NA
cdr3_nt: TGTGCCAGTAGTATAATGGGCCGGGAAAAACTGTTTTTT
cdr3_aa: CASSIMGREKLFF

clone_size: NA
v_call: TRBV6-6
j_call: TRBJ2-7
d_call: TRBD1
cdr3_nt: TGTGCCAGCAGTTACCCGGGACAGGCCTACGAGCAGTACTTC
cdr3_aa: CASSYPGQAYEQYF

clone_size: NA
v_call: TRBV11-3
j_call: TRBJ2-6
d_call: NA
cdr3_nt: TGTGCCAGCAGTGTCGGGGGTCAGGGCTCTGGGGCCAACGTCCTGACTTTC
cdr3_aa: CASSVGGQGSGANVLTF

clone_size: NA
v_call: TRBV13
j_call: TRBJ1-2
d_call: NA
cdr3_nt: TGTGCCAGCAGCTCCACCCATCGGGGGGATAGTGGCTACACCTTC
cdr3_aa: CASSSTHRGDSGYTF

clone_size: NA
v_call: TRBV10-1
j_call: TRBJ2-6
d_call: NA
cdr3_nt: TGCGCCAACCCAAGGGCAGGGATGGACGGGGCCAACGTCCTGACTTTC
cdr3_aa: CANPRAGMDGANVLTF

clone_size: NA
v_call: TRBV4-3
j_call: TRBJ2-7
d_call: TRBD1
cdr3_nt: TGCGCCAGCAGCCTCCGGGACAGGGAAAACGAGCAGTACTTC
cdr3_aa: CASSLRDRENEQYF

clone_size: NA
v_call: TRBV28
j_call: TRBJ1-2
d_call: TRBD1
cdr3_nt: TGTGCCAGCAGTTTCTTTTTGGGTGAGACAGGGGACGGCTACACCTTC
cdr3_aa: CASSFFLGETGDGYTF

clone_size: NA
v_call: TRBV9
j_call: TRBJ2-1
d_call: NA
cdr3_nt: TGTGCCAGCAGCGTAGGAGGAGGAGACAATGAGCAGTTCTTC
cdr3_aa: CASSVGGGDNEQFF

clone_size: NA
v_call: TRBV6-6
j_call: TRBJ2-7
d_call: NA
cdr3_nt: TGTGCCAGCCAAATCCGTAGACAGGCCTACGAGCAGTACTTC
cdr3_aa: CASQIRRQAYEQYF

clone_size: NA
v_call: TRBV19
j_call: TRBJ2-3
d_call: NA
cdr3_nt: NA
cdr3_aa: CASSITVGTGTLYF

clone_size: NA
v_call: TRBV19
j_call: TRBJ2-5
d_call: TRBD2
cdr3_nt: TGTGCCAGTAGTATGGGGGGGGGAATCCAAGAGACCCAGTACTTC
cdr3_aa: CASSMGGGIQETQYF

clone_size: NA
v_call: TRBV6-4
j_call: TRBJ2-2
d_call: NA
cdr3_nt: TGTGCCAGCAGTGACCGGTACAGGGATAACACCGGGGAGCTGTTTTTT
cdr3_aa: CASSDRYRDNTGELFF

clone_size: once
v_call: TRBV9
j_call: TRBJ2-5
d_call: TRBD2
cdr3_nt: TGTGCCAGCAGCGTAGGCCCCACGACTAGCGGGAGTGAGACCCAGTACTTC
cdr3_aa: CASSVGPTTSGSETQYF

clone_size: NA
v_call: TRBV27
j_call: TRBJ2-1
d_call: NA
cdr3_nt: TGTGCCAGCAGTTTATCCGGGAGCCCCTACAATGAGCAGTTCTTC
cdr3_aa: CASSLSGSPYNEQFF

clone_size: NA
v_call: TRBV2
j_call: TRBJ1-2
d_call: TRBD1
cdr3_nt: TGTGCCAGCAGTGAAGACAGGGGGCTGGACTATGGCTACACCTTC
cdr3_aa: CASSEDRGLDYGYTF

clone_size: NA
v_call: TRBV7-3
j_call: TRBJ2-5
d_call: NA
cdr3_nt: TGTGCCAGCAGCCCTTCCGGGGAGACCCAGTACTTC
cdr3_aa: CASSPSGETQYF

clone_size: NA
v_call: TRBV7-9
j_call: TRBJ1-1
d_call: TRBD1
cdr3_nt: TGTGCCAGCAGCGGGACAGGGCCCGGAGCTTTCTTT
cdr3_aa: CASSGTGPGAFF

clone_size: NA
v_call: TRBV6-6
j_call: TRBJ1-1
d_call: TRBD1
cdr3_nt: TGTGCCAGCAGGGACAGGGAGGCCACTGAAGCTTTCTTT
cdr3_aa: CASRDREATEAFF

clone_size: NA
v_call: TRBV30
j_call: TRBJ1-1
d_call: NA
cdr3_nt: TGTGCCTGGATTAGTCCAAACCAGAACACTGAAGCTTTCTTT
cdr3_aa: CAWISPNQNTEAFF

clone_size: NA
v_call: TRBV14
j_call: TRBJ1-1
d_call: NA
cdr3_nt: TGTGCCAGCAGCCGGCAAGAGAACACTGAAGCTTTCTTT
cdr3_aa: CASSRQENTEAFF

clone_size: once
v_call: TRBV7-6
j_call: TRBJ1-1
d_call: NA
cdr3_nt: TGTGCCAGCAGCTCCAGTTACACTGAAGCTTTCTTT
cdr3_aa: CASSSSYTEAFF

clone_size: once
v_call: TRBV18
j_call: TRBJ2-5
d_call: TRBD1
cdr3_nt: TGTGCCAGCTCACCCGGACAGGGGGAGACCCAGTACTTC
cdr3_aa: CASSPGQGETQYF

clone_size: NA
v_call: TRBV5-1
j_call: TRBJ1-2
d_call: NA
cdr3_nt: TGCGCCAGCAGCTTGGAGGTCAGGGACTATGGCTACACCTTC
cdr3_aa: CASSLEVRDYGYTF

clone_size: NA
v_call: TRBV5-1
j_call: TRBJ2-7
d_call: NA
cdr3_nt: TGCGCCAGCAGCTTGGTCAGGGGGGCTTACGAGCAGTACTTC
cdr3_aa: CASSLVRGAYEQYF

clone_size: NA
v_call: TRBV19
j_call: TRBJ2-2
d_call: NA
cdr3_nt: TGTGCCAGTAGTACAGGCACCGGGGAGCTGTTTTTT
cdr3_aa: CASSTGTGELFF

clone_size: NA
v_call: TRBV30
j_call: TRBJ1-4
d_call: TRBD1
cdr3_nt: TGTGCCTGGAGTGTACAGGGGACCCTCAATGAAAAACTGTTTTTT
cdr3_aa: CAWSVQGTLNEKLFF

clone_size: NA
v_call: TRBV10-3
j_call: TRBJ2-7
d_call: TRBD2
cdr3_nt: TGTGCCATCAGTGTCGGGGGATTTAGCGGGAGCTCCTACGAGCAGTACTTC
cdr3_aa: CAISVGGFSGSSYEQYF

clone_size: NA
v_call: TRBV4-1
j_call: TRBJ2-7
d_call: TRBD1
cdr3_nt: TGCGCCAGCAGCCAGGGCGGACAGGAGGTCTTCCTGTCCGAGCAGTACTTC
cdr3_aa: CASSQGGQEVFLSEQYF

clone_size: NA
v_call: TRBV11-2
j_call: TRBJ1-2
d_call: TRBD1
cdr3_nt: TGTGCCAGCAGCTTCGGACAGGGGGGGACTAACTATGGCTACACCTTC
cdr3_aa: CASSFGQGGTNYGYTF

clone_size: NA
v_call: TRBV19
j_call: TRBJ2-7
d_call: TRBD1
cdr3_nt: TGTGCCAGTAGTACAAGACAGGGGCGGACATACGAGCAGTACTTC
cdr3_aa: CASSTRQGRTYEQYF

clone_size: few
v_call: TRBV6-6
j_call: TRBJ1-2
d_call: TRBD1
cdr3_nt: TGTGCCAGCAGTTCACGGACAGGGGGCGTACCTGGCTACACCTTC
cdr3_aa: CASSSRTGGVPGYTF